Following are 22 T cell receptor beta chains from one sample sequenced in a study of blood T cell repertoires in COVID-19. Some clones are missing from TCRdb's copy, which holds only in-frame ones; the method was immunoSEQ multiplex PCR. The data show roughly 300,000 clones, roughly 83% seen once. Specimen: peripheral blood. These receptors all come from a woman between 50 and 59 years old with acute or convalescent COVID-19.

The chain combines TRBV28 with TRBJ1-4, with TRBD1 matching 7 bases. Trimming removed 1 base from V and 6 bases from J; junction bases left unmatched: 2. Germline assignment: CDR1 MDHEN and CDR2 SYDVKM. The CDR3 loop spans 14 amino acids. CDR3 loop: CASSLYRGDEKLFF. The CDR3 nucleotides are TGTGCCAGCAGTTTATACAGGGGTGATGAAAAACTGTTTTTT.

The chain links TRBV9 to TRBJ2-1, with TRBD2 identical over 7 bases. J lost 2 bases, V lost 5 bases, and 7 bases had no gene match. The germline V gene encodes CDR1 SGDLS and CDR2 YYNGEE. The CDR3 sequence is 15 residues long. CDR3 sequence: CASRRDYGTYNEQFF. The DNA of the CDR3 is TGTGCCAGCAGACGGGACTACGGAACCTACAATGAGCAGTTCTTC.

V usage is TRBV2 and J usage is TRBJ2-1; D is uncertain. V was cut by 5 bases and J by 5 bases, with 10 bases left in between. CDR1 and CDR2 (germline): SNHLY, FYNNEI. The CDR3 is made up of 13 amino acids. CDR3 DNA: TGTGCCAGCAGTTACGGTTCAAACAATGAGCAGTTCTTC. Its translation is CASSYGSNNEQFF.

J is TRBJ1-2 and V is TRBV5-5; 8 bases are a match to TRBD1. Germline CDR1 reads SGHKS; CDR2 reads YYEKEE (reference sequence). CDR3 length: 15 residues. The V and J ends lost 3 bases and 1 base, in that order; junction bases with no gene match: 5. This CDR3 reads CASSSTGAINYGYTF. The CDR3 coding sequence is TGTGCCAGCAGCTCGACAGGGGCGATTAACTATGGCTACACCTTC.

The chain is built from TRBV7-3 and TRBJ1-6; no definite D call. The V end was cut by 5 bases, the J end by 7 bases, with 15 bases between. The CDR3 is 15 residues long. CDR1 and CDR2 (germline): SGHTA, FQGTGA. In nucleotides, the CDR3 is TGTGCCAGCAGCGCATCCCCTGGCCCAAATTCACCCCTCCACTTT. Amino acids: CASSASPGPNSPLHF. Filled out from reference TRBV7-3 and TRBJ1-6, the complete variable domain reads GAGVSQTPSNKVTEKGKYVELRCDPISGHTALYWYRQSLGQGPEFLIYFQGTGAADDSGLPNDRFFAVRPEGSVSTLKIQRTERGDSAVYLCASSASPGPNSPLHFGNGTRLTVT.

This clone has a single count. This chain uses TRBV4-1 with TRBJ2-2, with 7 bases matching TRBD1. Germline CDR1 and CDR2: MGHRA and YSYEKL. The CDR3 is made up of 16 amino acids. Trimming removed 1 base from V and 4 bases from J; junction bases left unmatched: 6. CDR3: CASSQAGQAGTGELFF. The CDR3 DNA is TGCGCCAGCAGCCAAGCCGGACAGGCAGGCACCGGGGAGCTGTTTTTT.

The CDR3 DNA is TGTGCCAGCTCACCAGAGGGGGCTGGCTATGGCTACACCTTC. It yields the protein CASSPEGAGYGYTF. The rearrangement uses TRBV18 and TRBJ1-2, with TRBD1 matching 7 bases. Germline V gene data show CDR1 as KGHSH and CDR2 as LQKENI. This CDR3 region has 14 residues. The V segment lost 2 bases and the J segment 4 bases; nucleotides outside the gene matches: 4. Drawing the rest from reference TRBV18 and TRBJ1-2, the complete variable domain is NAGVMQNPRHLVRRRGQEARLRCSPMKGHSHVYWYRQLPEEGLKFMVYLQKENIIDESGMPKERFSAEFPKEGPSILRIQQVVRGDSAAYFCASSPEGAGYGYTFGSGTRLTVV.

CDR3 DNA: TGTGCCAGCAGTGGGGGAGGCGGTGACTCTGGAAACACCATATATTTT. Amino acids: CASSGGGGDSGNTIYF. The chain couples TRBV28 to TRBJ1-3; D might be TRBD1 (5 bases). With 5 bases removed from V and 0 bases from J, the gap between germline ends came to 14 bases. CDR3 length: 16 amino acids. CDR1 is MDHEN and CDR2 is SYDVKM in the germline V gene.

The J gene is TRBJ2-5, the V gene TRBV29-1; the D gene is possibly TRBD1 (5 bases). Germline values: CDR1 SQVTM, CDR2 ANQGSEA. The CDR3 is 13 amino acids. The V end was cut by 3 bases, the J end by 4 bases, with 12 bases between. The CDR3 reads CSVESGYGETQYF. The CDR3 coding sequence is TGCAGCGTTGAGTCAGGGTACGGAGAGACCCAGTACTTC.

The chain has TRBV15 and TRBJ2-5, with 12 bases lining up with TRBD2. The V and J ends lost 4 bases and 4 bases, in that order; junction bases with no gene match: 16. There are 19 residues in the CDR3. CDR1 and CDR2 from the germline V gene are LNHNV and YYDKDF (reference sequence). DNA of the CDR3: TGTGCCACCAGCACGGGCGGGACTAGCGGGTCCCGGGCGGGAGAGACCCAGTACTTC. Translation: CATSTGGTSGSRAGETQYF.

V and J are TRBV19 and TRBJ2-1, with D possibly matching TRBD2 (5 bases). CDR1 and CDR2 (germline): LNHDA, SQIVND (reference sequence). The CDR3 runs 14 residues. Here the CDR3 reads CTARRELPYNEQFF. The CDR3 bases are TGTACTGCTAGACGGGAATTACCCTACAATGAGCAGTTCTTC.

The chain recombines TRBV3-1 (or the pseudogene TRBV3-2) with TRBJ2-5; D not certain. V dropped 1 base and J dropped 1 base, with 7 bases sitting between them. The CDR3 is 14 residues long. Germline loops: CDR1 LGHDT, CDR2 YNNKEL (reference sequence). This CDR3 reads CASSQVAGQETQYF. The CDR3 DNA reads as TGTGCCAGCAGCCAAGTCGCAGGCCAAGAGACCCAGTACTTC.

This clone came up once. The V gene is TRBV7-9, the J gene TRBJ2-7; tentatively, D is TRBD1 (6 bases). Between the trimmed V and J ends, which lost 2 bases and 6 bases, there was a span of 17 bases. CDR1 and CDR2 (germline): SEHNR, FQNEAQ (reference sequence). The CDR3 covers 15 residues. CDR3 DNA: TGTGCCAGCAGCTTACCAAGCCAGGGGTACAGCGAGCAGTACTTC. Protein sequence: CASSLPSQGYSEQYF.

The gene calls are TRBV10-3 and TRBJ2-7; 10 nucleotides line up with TRBD1. The trim removed 4 bases at V and 3 bases at J, leaving 6 bases unmatched. The germline gives CDR1 ENHRY, CDR2 SYGVKD. The CDR3 length is 15 residues. The CDR3 loop reads CAISGGDRGDYEQYF. The CDR3 nucleotides are TGTGCCATCAGTGGGGGGGACAGGGGTGACTACGAGCAGTACTTC.

The genes are TRBV24-1 and TRBJ2-7, with 9 bases aligning to TRBD1. Trimming took 3 bases from V and 5 from J; bases not matched to a gene: 7. Germline CDR1 is KGHDR and CDR2 is SFDVKD. The CDR3 sequence is 15 residues long. The CDR3 DNA is TGTGCCACCAGTGATCCGGGACAGGGAGGGGACGAGCAGTACTTC. Translation: CATSDPGQGGDEQYF.

This chain joins TRBV5-1 and TRBJ2-7; 8 positions agree with TRBD2. The CDR3 covers 14 residues. Germline assignment: CDR1 SGHRS and CDR2 YFSETQ. Unmatched junction bases numbered 4, after V lost 4 bases and J lost 1 base. CDR3 sequence (DNA): TGCGCCAGCAGCGCAGCTAGCGGGTCCTACGAGCAGTACTTC. Its translation: CASSAASGSYEQYF. The variable domain in full, completed from reference TRBV5-1 and TRBJ2-7, reads KAGVTQTPRYLIKTRGQQVTLSCSPISGHRSVSWYQQTPGQGLQFLFEYFSETQRNKGNFPGRFSGRQFSNSRSEMNVSTLELGDSALYLCASSAASGSYEQYFGPGTRLTVT.

This chain links TRBV5-8 with TRBJ1-1, with D possibly matching TRBD1 (6 bases). This CDR3 region has 14 residues. Germline lookup yields CDR1 SGHTS and CDR2 YDEGEE. Trimming left V 3 bases short and J 5 bases short, with 14 bases between. The CDR3 DNA reads as TGTGCCAGCAGCTATCCGACAGGTCTGACTGAAGCTTTCTTT. Its protein product is CASSYPTGLTEAFF. The whole variable domain, filled in from reference TRBV5-8 and TRBJ1-1, reads EAGVTQSPTHLIKTRGQQATLRCSPISGHTSVYWYQQALGLGLQFLLWYDEGEERNRGNFPPRFSGRQFPNYSSELNVNALELEDSALYLCASSYPTGLTEAFFGQGTRLTVV.

This sequence joins TRBV9 and TRBJ2-7; 7 bases align to TRBD2. This CDR3 has 12 residues. The V gene's germline CDR1 is SGDLS and CDR2 YYNGEE. V trimming: 1 base; J trimming: 7 bases; junction bases outside the gene matches: 2. The CDR3 DNA reads as TGTGCCAGCAGCGTATCCGGGGGGGAGCAGTACTTC. Its translation: CASSVSGGEQYF.

This chain uses TRBV19 with TRBJ2-6, with a possible D match to TRBD1 (6 bases). Germline V gene lookup returns CDR1 LNHDA and CDR2 SQIVND (reference sequence). V was pared by 3 bases and J by 0 bases, with 9 bases between. The CDR3 length is 16 residues. The CDR3 DNA is TGTGCCAGTAGTATGGGACATTACTCTGGGGCCAACGTCCTGACTTTC. Translation gives CASSMGHYSGANVLTF.

This chain joins TRBV28 and TRBJ1-5, with a tentative D call TRBD1 (6 bases). Per germline, CDR1 MDHEN and CDR2 SYDVKM. This CDR3 spans 14 amino acids. With 1 base removed from V and 7 bases from J, the gap between germline ends came to 11 bases. The CDR3 DNA follows: TGTGCCAGCAGTTTATCAGGGGTTTGGCAGCCCCAGCATTTT. It yields the protein CASSLSGVWQPQHF. The full variable domain, completed using reference TRBV28 and TRBJ1-5, is DVKVTQSSRYLVKRTGEKVFLECVQDMDHENMFWYRQDPGLGLRLIYFSYDVKMKEKGDIPEGYSVSREKKERFSLILESASTNQTSMYLCASSLSGVWQPQHFGDGTRLSIL.

This CDR3 is CASSLESRRDYSNQPQHF. The DNA for the CDR3 is TGTGCCAGCAGCTTGGAGAGCCGGCGGGACTATAGCAATCAGCCCCAGCATTTT. This chain joins TRBV5-5 and TRBJ1-5, with D perhaps TRBD1 (5 bases). The V gene's germline CDR1 is SGHKS and CDR2 YYEKEE (reference sequence). The CDR3 is made up of 18 amino acids. Trimming shortened V by 0 bases and J by 0 bases, and 16 bases separated the two germline ends.

J is TRBJ2-7 and V is TRBV10-3; tentatively, D is TRBD1 (6 bases). Deletions cut 6 bases from V and 12 bases from J, with 15 bases between. Germline CDR1 reads ENHRY; CDR2 reads SYGVKD. The CDR3 sequence is 11 residues long. CDR3 in amino acids: CAIRTGSHGYF. CDR3 DNA: TGTGCCATCAGAACAGGGTCCCACGGGTACTTC.